Below are 16 T cell receptor beta chains sequenced from a single sample in a study of blood T cells in healthy people across ages. Primers used in a second PCR of about 7 to 12 cycles were a sample-barcoded 5' primer and a J-beta primer mix. TCRdb re-called the 5' RACE reads through MiXCR, storing one row per CDR3 protein. The table shows roughly 1,500,000 distinct CDR3 sequences, with about 35% occurring only once. The sequenced sample consisted of blood. These receptors were taken from a woman in her thirties in good health.

This clonotype came up a few times. The rearrangement joins TRBV10-3 to TRBJ2-7; TRBD1 matches at 7 bases. Germline loops: CDR1 ENHRY, CDR2 SYGVKD. J gave up 1 base and V 0 bases, and 9 bases lay outside the gene matches. This CDR3 is 17 amino acids long. CDR3 sequence (DNA): TGTGCCATCAGTGAGTCGAAGGGCAGGGGGAAGTCCTACGAGCAGTACTTC. Translating it yields CAISESKGRGKSYEQYF.

J is TRBJ2-5 and V is TRBV6-1; the D gene is possibly TRBD1 (6 bases). The J call may be wrong; the DNA end is better matched by TRBJ2-7. The CDR3 contains 14 residues. Germline CDR1 reads MNHNS; CDR2 reads SASEGT. The CDR3, as DNA: TGTGCCAGCAGTGCATCACGAGGGGGCTACGAGCAGTACTTC. Translating gives CASSASRGGYEQYF.

V is TRBV24-1 and J is TRBJ2-3; 8 bases are a match to TRBD2. The trim removed 2 bases at V and 3 bases at J, leaving 6 bases unmatched. In germline, CDR1 is KGHDR, CDR2 SFDVKD. This CDR3 has 16 amino acids. Written as DNA, the CDR3 is TGTGCCACCAGTGATTCAGGGACTAGAGGTACAGATACGCAGTATTTT. Residues: CATSDSGTRGTDTQYF.

The chain combines TRBV5-1 with TRBJ2-3; the match to TRBD2 covers 10 bases. The CDR3 extends over 15 amino acids. CDR1 is SGHRS, CDR2 YFSETQ, per germline. V was pared by 2 bases and J by 4 bases, with 4 bases of the junction left unmatched. Here the CDR3 reads CASSFSAGGADTQYF. The CDR3 DNA is TGCGCCAGCAGCTTTTCAGCGGGAGGGGCAGATACGCAGTATTTT.

The V and J genes are TRBV12-3 or TRBV12-4 and TRBJ2-2, with 14 bases fitting TRBD2. Trimming removed 6 bases from V and 0 bases from J; junction bases left unmatched: 6. CDR3 length: 18 residues. The CDR3 sequence: CASRVGLAGASNTGELFF. The DNA of the CDR3 is TGTGCCAGCAGGGTGGGACTAGCGGGAGCTTCGAACACCGGGGAGCTGTTTTTT.

The chain combines TRBV9 with TRBJ1-1; D call uncertain. CDR1 and CDR2 from the germline V gene are SGDLS and YYNGEE. CDR3 length: 13 residues. V lost 0 bases, J lost 6 bases, and 9 bases lay in between. CDR3 nucleotide sequence: TGTGCCAGCAGCGTAGAAGGGCGAGCTGAAGCTTTCTTT. Protein: CASSVEGRAEAFF.

This clonotype came up once. J is TRBJ2-1 and V is TRBV7-3, with TRBD2 matching 12 bases. This CDR3 has 15 residues. V trimming: 2 bases; J trimming: 8 bases; junction bases outside the gene matches: 4. From germline, CDR1 is SGHTA and CDR2 FQGTGA. In nucleotides, the CDR3 is TGTGCCAGCAGCTTAGGACTAGCGGGAACGGATGAGCAGTTCTTC. Translated: CASSLGLAGTDEQFF.

Comments on this clonotype: Germline and junction disagree at one end, which may indicate a read error. V usage is TRBV11-2 and J usage is TRBJ2-1, with D possibly being TRBD2 (6 bases). The CDR3 loop spans 13 amino acids. Germline V gene lookup returns CDR1 SGHAT and CDR2 FQNNGV. Here the CDR3 DNA reads TGTGCCAACAGCTTAGGCGGGGACAATGAGCAGTTCTTC. Translation: CANSLGGDNEQFF.

This clonotype showed up just a few times. The chain uses TRBV5-1 and TRBJ2-3, with 12 positions matching TRBD2. The CDR3 is made up of 16 amino acids. The V gene end was trimmed by 4 bases and the J gene end by 2 bases; junction bases not matched to a gene: 5. Per germline, CDR1 SGHRS and CDR2 YFSETQ. The CDR3 DNA reads TGCGCCAGCAGCGGCACTAGCGGGGGGACCACAGATACGCAGTATTTT. Translated: CASSGTSGGTTDTQYF.

This clonotype occurred a few times. The chain employs TRBV20-1 and TRBJ2-7, with a possible D match to TRBD2 (6 bases). V dropped 3 bases and J dropped 0 bases, with 15 bases sitting between them. In germline, CDR1 is DFQATT, CDR2 SNEGSKA (reference sequence). The CDR3 loop spans 15 amino acids. CDR3 bases: TGCAGTGCTAGGGGGGGTTTACGGAACTCCTACGAGCAGTACTTC. Protein: CSARGGLRNSYEQYF.

This chain joins TRBV5-1 and TRBJ1-2; D not certain. V was shortened by 0 bases and J by 8 bases, with 11 bases between the two germline ends. Per the germline V gene, CDR1 is SGHRS and CDR2 is YFSETQ. CDR3 length: 13 residues. The CDR3 loop reads CASSLEVERGYTF. CDR3 in DNA: TGCGCCAGCAGCTTGGAGGTGGAGCGAGGCTACACCTTC.

The gene calls are TRBV2 and TRBJ2-1; tentative D call: TRBD1 (6 bases). Germline assignment: CDR1 SNHLY and CDR2 FYNNEI. V gave up 6 bases and J gave up 7 bases, with 16 bases separating them. The CDR3 has 14 amino acids. CDR3: CASRGQLATNEQFF. In DNA form, the CDR3 reads TGTGCCAGCAGAGGACAGCTAGCAACTAATGAGCAGTTCTTC.

This clonotype was recorded once. The V gene is TRBV15, the J gene TRBJ1-6; D gene uncertain. The V end lost 5 bases, the J end lost 7 bases, and 15 bases lay between the germline ends. Germline loops: CDR1 LNHNV, CDR2 YYDKDF (reference sequence). The CDR3 is 15 residues long. CDR3 region: CATSPNPEDNSPLHF. CDR3 nucleotides: TGTGCCACCAGCCCCAACCCCGAGGACAATTCACCCCTCCACTTT.

In the case of this clonotype: Without the conserved terminal phenylalanine or tryptophan, this CDR3 likely stems from a read error. V and J are TRBV9 and TRBJ1-2; the D gene is possibly TRBD1 (5 bases). V lost 0 bases to trimming and J lost 2 bases, with 11 bases between them. The V gene's germline CDR1 is SGDLS and CDR2 YYNGEE. The CDR3 is 15 amino acids. The CDR3 sequence is CASSVVSGSNYGYTC. CDR3 DNA: TGTGCCAGCAGCGTAGTGTCAGGGTCCAACTATGGCTACACCTGC.

The table lists this clonotype with a few counts. The chain uses TRBV7-2 and TRBJ2-7, with D uncertain. CDR3 length: 14 residues. Germline V CDR1 and CDR2: SGHTA, FQGNSA. The germline V and J ends were trimmed by 0 bases and 3 bases, with 9 bases remaining between them. The CDR3 reads CASSLAAADYEQYF. DNA of the CDR3: TGTGCCAGCAGCTTAGCAGCTGCAGACTACGAGCAGTACTTC. Looking up the rest from reference TRBV7-2 and TRBJ2-7 gives the full variable domain: GAGVSQSPSNKVTEKGKDVELRCDPISGHTALYWYRQSLGQGLEFLIYFQGNSAPDKSGLPSDRFSAERTGGSVSTLTIQRTQQEDSAVYLCASSLAAADYEQYFGPGTRLTVT.

A word on this clonotype: The conserved closing phenylalanine or tryptophan is absent in this CDR3, likely reflecting a read error. This chain links TRBV12-3 or TRBV12-4 with TRBJ2-1, with TRBD1 as a possible D gene (6 bases). With 6 bases removed from V and 7 bases from J, the gap between germline ends came to 16 bases. The CDR3 length is 14 residues. The CDR3 region has the DNA TGTGCCAGCAGCCTACCGGGACATCATAATGAGCAGTTCGTC. Translated: CASSLPGHHNEQFV.